One and the same sample provided the 3 T cell receptor beta chains below, sequenced in a study of blood T cell repertoires in COVID-19. The method was immunoSEQ multiplex PCR; TCRdb's version includes in-frame clones alone and lacks a portion of them. The sample holds about 35,000 clones, 75% to 90% seen once. The sample comprised peripheral blood. The receptors here all came from a human donor in a cohort sampled during active or convalescent COVID-19. The donor label of this sample is uncertain.

V is TRBV6-5 and J is TRBJ1-1, with D hard to call. Looked up from germline, CDR1 is MNHEY and CDR2 is SVGAGI. The CDR3 runs 14 residues. Trimming took 2 bases from V and 5 from J, leaving 12 bases between them. The CDR3, as DNA: TGTGCCAGCAGTTACGGGCGGGCGGGAACTGAAGCTTTCTTT. The encoded protein is CASSYGRAGTEAFF.

This rearrangement joins TRBV11-3 to TRBJ2-3, with D perhaps TRBD2 (6 bases). The CDR3 sequence is 16 residues long. The ends were cut back, 5 bases at V and 9 bases at J, with 24 bases in the middle. Germline assignment: CDR1 SGHNT and CDR2 YENEEA. CDR3 sequence: CASSPLGGDGFTTQYF. In DNA form, the CDR3 reads TGTGCCAGCAGCCCCTTGGGGGGAGATGGTTTTACAACGCAGTATTTT.

This sequence joins TRBV7-2 and TRBJ2-3; TRBD2 might be the D (6 bases). Germline V gene data show CDR1 as SGHTA and CDR2 as FQGNSA. CDR3 length: 15 amino acids. Trimming removed 1 base from V and 5 bases from J, with 13 bases in between. DNA of the CDR3: TGTGCCAGCAGCTTAGGGAGCGGGCCTCGAGATACGCAGTATTTT. Translating gives CASSLGSGPRDTQYF.